Presented here are 17 T cell receptor beta chains from one specimen sequenced in a study of shared clonotypes between healthy human individuals. Clones were sequenced by immunoSEQ multiplex PCR, and TCRdb holds only the in-frame ones, with some missing. The sample has over a million clones; approximately 80% are singletons. Specimen: memory CD4+ T cells from PBMCs. Specified subset: CD45RA-negative fraction. These receptor sequences come from a man between 18 and 35 years old in good health. Some clones in this sample may be carry-over from other donors' samples.

Written as DNA, the CDR3 is TGTGCCAGCAGTGTTCAGGGCCGGGCAGGGGGCTACACCTTC. Translated: CASSVQGRAGGYTF. This chain uses TRBV6-1 with TRBJ1-2; D is perhaps TRBD1 (5 bases). With 4 bases removed from V and 8 bases from J, the gap between germline ends came to 17 bases. This CDR3 has 14 residues. Germline CDR1 MNHNS, CDR2 SASEGT.

This clone turned up a few times. This CDR3 is CASSLNQGAGQPQHF. In nucleotides, the CDR3 is TGCGCCAGCAGCTTGAACCAGGGGGCTGGTCAGCCCCAGCATTTT. The J gene is TRBJ1-5, the V gene TRBV5-1, with 8 bases lining up with TRBD1. CDR1 is SGHRS and CDR2 is YFSETQ in the germline V gene. There are 15 residues in the CDR3. J gave up 6 bases and V 1 base, and 6 bases lay outside the gene matches.

The rearrangement links TRBV12-5 to TRBJ2-5, with TRBD2 matching over 7 bases. The V segment lost 6 bases and the J segment 5 bases; nucleotides outside the gene matches: 9. The CDR3 sequence is 14 residues long. Germline V CDR1 and CDR2: LGHNT, FRNRAP. The CDR3 nucleotides are TGTGCTAGTGGCACAAACGAGGGAGGGGAGACCCAGTACTTC. Its protein product is CASGTNEGGETQYF. Using reference TRBV12-5 and TRBJ2-5 for the parts outside the CDR3, the full variable domain is DARVTQTPRHKVTEMGQEVTMRCQPILGHNTVFWYRQTMMQGLELLAYFRNRAPLDDSGMPKDRFSAEMPDATLATLKIQPSEPRDSAVYFCASGTNEGGETQYFGPGTRLLVL.

This clone has just a few counts. The chain is built from TRBV10-3 and TRBJ1-2; D gene ambiguous. Trimming took 0 bases from V and 2 from J, leaving 4 bases between them. CDR1 is ENHRY and CDR2 is SYGVKD in the germline V gene. This CDR3 region has 13 residues. DNA for the CDR3: TGTGCCATCAGTGAGTCCCAGAACTATGGCTACACCTTC. This codes for CAISESQNYGYTF.

V usage is TRBV6-6 and J usage is TRBJ1-3; no clear D gene. The V gene's germline CDR1 is MNHNY and CDR2 SVGAGI (reference sequence). The CDR3 covers 14 residues. V was cut by 6 bases and J by 2 bases, with 11 bases left in between. CDR3 nucleotide sequence: TGTGCCAGCAGGGAGGGAGGAGCTGGAAACACCATATATTTT. This translates into CASREGGAGNTIYF.

The rearrangement joins TRBV5-6 to TRBJ2-4; D call uncertain. This CDR3 contains 13 residues. Trimming cost V 0 bases and J 7 bases, with 8 bases left between them. From germline, CDR1 is SGHDT and CDR2 YYEEEE. The CDR3: CASSLGVENIQYF. The CDR3 bases are TGTGCCAGCAGCTTGGGTGTCGAGAACATTCAGTACTTC.

The gene calls are TRBV14 and TRBJ2-3; D is undetermined. The CDR3 totals 15 residues. The V end was cut by 1 base, the J end by 10 bases, with 18 bases between. Germline CDR1 is SGHDN and CDR2 is FVKESK. CDR3 bases: TGTGCCAGCAGCCAAGCTTTGCCAGCTGCGAACCCGCAGTATTTT. The encoded protein is CASSQALPAANPQYF.

This chain connects TRBV4-1 to TRBJ2-1; 14 positions agree with TRBD2. The J segment lost 7 bases and the V segment lost 1 base, leaving 6 bases of the junction unmatched. The V gene's germline CDR1 is MGHRA and CDR2 YSYEKL. This CDR3 is built from 17 residues. The CDR3 spells CASSQAPGTSGRNEQFF. In DNA, the CDR3 is TGCGCCAGCAGCCAAGCGCCAGGGACTAGCGGGAGAAATGAGCAGTTCTTC.

In its sample, this clone was seen once. Other DNA variants within this sample encode the same CDR3. This sequence joins TRBV6-6 and TRBJ2-7; D uncertain. CDR1 is MNHNY and CDR2 is SVGAGI in the germline V gene (reference sequence). This CDR3 spans 12 amino acids. V was trimmed by 5 bases and J by 4 bases, leaving 9 bases between them. The CDR3 nucleotides are TGTGCCAGCAGTCCCACAGCTTACGAGCAGTACTTC. Translation gives CASSPTAYEQYF.

This clone was picked up a small number of times. V is TRBV2 and J is TRBJ1-4; unclear D gene. The CDR3 is 11 residues long. Germline assignment: CDR1 SNHLY and CDR2 FYNNEI. Trimming pared 8 bases from V and 7 bases from J, leaving 8 bases between. CDR3 sequence: CASVLTEKLFF. The CDR3 nucleotides read TGTGCCAGCGTGCTCACTGAAAAACTGTTTTTT.

The V gene is TRBV14, the J gene TRBJ1-4; TRBD1 matches 10 bases. CDR1 SGHDN and CDR2 FVKESK come from the germline V gene. The CDR3 is 15 residues long. The ends lost 3 bases at V and 11 bases at J; junction bases unmatched: 9. The CDR3: CASSHVGQGLEKLFF. Here the CDR3 DNA reads TGTGCCAGCAGCCATGTGGGACAGGGGTTGGAGAAACTGTTTTTT. Based on the CDR3 plus reference TRBV14 and TRBJ1-4, the full variable domain is EAGVTQFPSHSVIEKGQTVTLRCDPISGHDNLYWYRRVMGKEIKFLLHFVKESKQDESGMPNNRFLAERTGGTYSTLKVQPAELEDSGVYFCASSHVGQGLEKLFFGSGTQLSVL.

This chain links TRBV7-6 with TRBJ2-7, with D perhaps matching TRBD1 (6 bases). V was shortened by 4 bases and J by 4 bases, with 11 bases between the two germline ends. CDR3 length: 13 residues. CDR1 is SGHVS, CDR2 FNYEAQ, per germline. CDR3 in amino acids: CASSYRDRYEQYF. In DNA, the CDR3 is TGTGCCAGCAGCTACAGGGATAGGTACGAGCAGTACTTC.

The sample holds one count of this clone. The rearrangement links TRBV7-9 to TRBJ2-1, with 8 bases aligning to TRBD1. CDR1 is SEHNR and CDR2 is FQNEAQ in the germline V gene (reference sequence). The CDR3 spans 15 residues. V lost 2 bases, J lost 6 bases, and 6 bases stayed unmatched. CDR3 in DNA: TGTGCCAGCAGCTTACCGGGACAGGAGGGCAATGAGCAGTTCTTC. Translation: CASSLPGQEGNEQFF.

The genes are TRBV5-1 and TRBJ2-6; possibly TRBD2 for D (6 bases). The ends were cut back, 4 bases at V and 2 bases at J, with 13 bases in the middle. This CDR3 region has 16 residues. CDR1 and CDR2 (germline): SGHRS, YFSETQ. The CDR3 nucleotides are TGCGCCAGCAGCGCCCTTGCGGGACCTGGGGCCAACGTCCTGACTTTC. Translating gives CASSALAGPGANVLTF.

The chain carries TRBV28 and TRBJ1-4; D might be TRBD1 (5 bases). From germline, CDR1 is MDHEN and CDR2 SYDVKM. Trimming took 6 bases from V and 8 from J, leaving 10 bases between them. This CDR3 region has 12 residues. This CDR3 reads CASRLGGEKLFF. The CDR3 coding sequence is TGTGCCAGCAGGTTGGGGGGGGAAAAACTGTTTTTT.

With respect to this clone: The same CDR3 arises from other DNA sequences in this sample as well. CDR3 sequence: CASSPRNYEQYF. In DNA, the CDR3 is TGTGCCAGCAGCCCAAGGAACTACGAGCAGTACTTC. V usage is TRBV7-2 and J usage is TRBJ2-7; D gene uncertain. The CDR3 loop spans 12 amino acids. Germline V gene lookup returns CDR1 SGHTA and CDR2 FQGNSA. V was pared by 5 bases and J by 3 bases, with 8 bases between.

This rearrangement joins TRBV5-1 to TRBJ2-7, with 9 bases lining up with TRBD1. The CDR3 loop spans 14 amino acids. Trimming took 4 bases from V and 5 from J; bases not matched to a gene: 7. Germline V gene data show CDR1 as SGHRS and CDR2 as YFSETQ. The CDR3: CASSPGQGGHEQYF. CDR3 nucleotides: TGCGCCAGCAGCCCGGGACAGGGAGGCCACGAGCAGTACTTC.